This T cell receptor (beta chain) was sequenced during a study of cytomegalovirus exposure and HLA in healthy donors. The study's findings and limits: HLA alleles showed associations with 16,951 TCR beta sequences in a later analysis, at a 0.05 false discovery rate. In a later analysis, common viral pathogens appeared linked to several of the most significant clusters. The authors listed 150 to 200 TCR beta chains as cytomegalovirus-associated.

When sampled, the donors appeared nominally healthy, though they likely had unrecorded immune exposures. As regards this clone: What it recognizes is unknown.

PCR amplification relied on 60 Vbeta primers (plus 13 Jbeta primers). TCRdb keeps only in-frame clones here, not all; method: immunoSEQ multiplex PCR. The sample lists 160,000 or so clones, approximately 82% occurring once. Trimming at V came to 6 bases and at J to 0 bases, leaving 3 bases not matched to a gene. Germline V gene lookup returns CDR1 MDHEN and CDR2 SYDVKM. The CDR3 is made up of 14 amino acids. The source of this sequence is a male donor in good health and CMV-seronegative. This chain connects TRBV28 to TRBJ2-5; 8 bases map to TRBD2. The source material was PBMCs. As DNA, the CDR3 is TGTGCCAGCAGAAGACTAGCGCACCAAGAGACCCAGTACTTC. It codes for CASRRLAHQETQYF.